The T cell receptor (beta chain) described here comes from a study of identifying expanded T cells in peripheral blood. The study's findings and limits: About 1.2 clones differed between technical replicates, versus approximately 17 and 20 over time. Across healthy donors, higher total template counts meant significantly greater roughly 2-week count variance.

Points on this clone: Its antigen is as yet unknown.

Looked up from germline, CDR1 is PRHDT and CDR2 is FYEKMQ (reference sequence). The CDR3 is 11 residues long. V was trimmed by 6 bases and J by 5 bases, leaving 7 bases between them. The protocol was immunoSEQ multiplex PCR, while the TCRdb copy is restricted to in-frame clones and leaves out a portion. The data hold some 100,000 clones, with around 88% observed a single time. No infections or other immune events were documented during collection. Material: blood. The V and J genes are TRBV13 and TRBJ1-1, with D possibly being TRBD1 (5 bases). The TCR was taken from a person aged 18-70 years in good health. Written as DNA, the CDR3 is TGTGCCAGCAGTGGGGGAACTGAAGCTTTCTTT. Translating gives CASSGGTEAFF.